This TCR beta chain comes out of a study of cytomegalovirus exposure and HLA in healthy donors. Across the study: The approximately 120 validation repertoires were produced on the same platform as the roughly 720 repertoires of the first cohort. This was reported in a later analysis.

Generated by immunoSEQ multiplex PCR, the TCRdb table keeps only in-frame clones and is missing some. Altogether approximately 57,000 clones are present, 80% to 95% being singletons, with the ten largest covering approximately 5.5%. Whole-study findings and limits: CMV antigen specificity of a few CMV-associated chains was confirmed in vitro. The majority of TCR sequences were rare, yet some public TCRs appeared in many donors. The investigators catalogued 164 TCR beta chains as cytomegalovirus-associated.

The CDR3 sequence is 11 residues long. The ends were cut back, 5 bases at V and 8 bases at J, with 10 bases in the middle. Germline V gene sequence: CDR1 GTSNPN, CDR2 SVGIG (reference sequence). Comments on this clone: Antigen: not known.

This clonotype was obtained from a woman aged 18-29 years in good health and CMV-seronegative. Sequenced input: PBMCs. The chain couples TRBV30 to TRBJ1-3, with D tentatively TRBD1 (5 bases). CDR3 region: CAWGGDDTIYF. The CDR3 coding sequence is TGTGCCTGGGGGGGGGATGACACCATATATTTT.